This TCR beta chain originates from a study of cytomegalovirus exposure and HLA in healthy donors. About the study: Among about 400 genotyped donors, about 85% fell in the Caucasian-associated ancestry cluster.

Each donor's status was that of a healthy bone marrow donor. As to this clone: Its antigen is currently unknown.

Study results and caveats: Donor immune exposure was known only as CMV serostatus. Altogether, 164 TCR beta chains were recorded as cytomegalovirus-associated.

Primers for the PCR totalled 60 Vbeta and 13 Jbeta. Assay: immunoSEQ multiplex PCR; the TCRdb copy retains only in-frame clones and omits some. The sample holds 150,000 to 200,000 clones, about 85% seen once. This CDR3 has 14 residues. V dropped 5 bases and J dropped 6; count of bases not matched to a gene: 8. CDR1 is SGHTA and CDR2 is FQGTGA in the germline V gene. The chain has TRBV7-3 and TRBJ2-3, with 7 bases aligning to TRBD2. The sequence came from a man aged 25-40 years in good health and CMV-seropositive. Specimen: PBMCs. The CDR3 DNA is TGTGCCAGCAGCCTCGGGGGGTCGCTGGATACGCAGTATTTT. As protein: CASSLGGSLDTQYF.